Sequencing of this T cell receptor (beta chain) was carried out in a study of shared clonotypes between healthy human individuals. This CDR3 region has 15 residues. The germline CDR1 and CDR2 sequences are LNHDA and SQIVND (reference sequence). V lost 5 bases to trimming and J lost 5 bases; unmatched junction nucleotides: 8. Points from the study as a whole: Clonotype sharing among donors was expected to depend on sequencing depth. Shared across a handful of donors were 4% to 6% of the naive CD4 clonotypes. Enrolling few donors narrowed the genetic and exposure-history diversity that was represented.

Turning to this clone: Its target is unknown.

Original data processing: Filtering differed for immunoSEQ, which gave only junction sequences without quality scores. TCRdb's copy holds only in-frame clones and misses some; the assay was immunoSEQ multiplex PCR. The DNA gave D and trimming, while V, J and clone size come from that table. Of about 120,000 clones listed, around 68% are singletons. This TCR was sampled from a woman under 40 in good health. This sequence joins TRBV19 and TRBJ2-7, with 11 bases fitting TRBD2. Sequencing input: memory CD8+ T cells sorted from blood. Subset here: CD45RO+ cells pooled with CCR7-negative TemRA cells. The CDR3 DNA follows: TGTGCCAGTAGTCCCCAGACTAGCGGGAACCACGAGCAGTACTTC. Its translation is CASSPQTSGNHEQYF.